The source of this T cell receptor (beta chain) is a study of blood T cells in healthy people across ages. Looking at the study overall: Template switching captured about one barcoded beta molecule per two T cells.

For this clonotype: Its antigen is not known.

Researchers isolated at least 6 million PBMCs per sample. Whole-study results and caveats: It was not known whether donors were CMV positive (a possible confounder of expanded clonotype changes).

The V end was cut by 2 bases, the J end by 4 bases, with 12 bases between. Germline V gives CDR1 MDHEN, CDR2 SYDVKM. The CDR3 runs to 15 residues. Sample-barcoded 5' priming and a J-beta primer mix drove a second PCR of roughly 6 to 12 cycles. MiXCR was run by TCRdb on the 5' RACE reads, yielding one entry per CDR3 protein. The sample lists some 860,000 distinct CDR3 sequences, around 50% occurring once. The TCR comes from a man aged 40-50 years in good health. The source material was blood. The rearrangement uses TRBV28 and TRBJ2-1; unclear D gene. As DNA, the CDR3 is TGTGCCAGCAGTTTAGGGTCCCAGGCATACAATGAGCAGTTCTTC. Residues: CASSLGSQAYNEQFF. The whole variable domain, remainder taken from reference TRBV28 and TRBJ2-1, is DVKVTQSSRYLVKRTGEKVFLECVQDMDHENMFWYRQDPGLGLRLIYFSYDVKMKEKGDIPEGYSVSREKKERFSLILESASTNQTSMYLCASSLGSQAYNEQFFGPGTRLTVL.